The 22 T cell receptor beta chains given below trace back to one sample, sequenced in a study of cytomegalovirus exposure and HLA in healthy donors. The primer mix had 60 Vbeta and 13 Jbeta primers. Sequencing was performed with immunoSEQ multiplex PCR; in TCRdb, only in-frame clones are kept and a portion is missing. Among under 200,000 clones, about 80% were seen once, and the ten largest hold around 1.3%. Sequencing was performed on PBMCs. These receptor sequences come from a woman aged 45 to 65 in good health and CMV-seronegative.

The chain uses TRBV13 and TRBJ1-3; D uncertain. Germline V lookup: CDR1 PRHDT, CDR2 FYEKMQ (reference sequence). The V gene lost 6 bases and the J gene lost 1 base, with 13 bases spanning the gap. The CDR3 is 15 residues long. The CDR3 sequence is CASRITDQSGNTIYF. The CDR3 DNA is TGTGCCAGCAGAATCACAGACCAATCTGGAAACACCATATATTTT.

The CDR3 nucleotides read TGTGCCAGCAGTTTTACGGACAGGAATGAAAAACTGTTTTTT. Translation: CASSFTDRNEKLFF. This chain joins TRBV27 and TRBJ1-4; 7 bases fit TRBD1. The CDR3 has 14 amino acids. V lost 3 bases and J lost 5; bases outside the gene matches: 3. Germline V gives CDR1 MNHEY, CDR2 SMNVEV (reference sequence).

Only a few counts were recorded for this clone. V and J are TRBV11-2 and TRBJ2-7, with a weak D call TRBD2 (6 bases). V gave up 1 base and J gave up 3 bases, with 13 bases separating them. This CDR3 has 15 amino acids. Germline-derived CDR1 and CDR2 are SGHAT and FQNNGV. DNA of the CDR3: TGTGCCAGCAGCTTAGGAAGGTCGGGGGTCTACGAGCAGTACTTC. This translates into CASSLGRSGVYEQYF. Using reference TRBV11-2 and TRBJ2-7 for the parts outside the CDR3, the full variable domain is EAGVAQSPRYKIIEKRQSVAFWCNPISGHATLYWYQQILGQGPKLLIQFQNNGVVDDSQLPKDRFSAERLKGVDSTLKIQPAKLEDSAVYLCASSLGRSGVYEQYFGPGTRLTVT.

The chain links TRBV28 to TRBJ1-5; the D gene is possibly TRBD1 (5 bases). CDR3 size: 13 residues. In germline, CDR1 is MDHEN, CDR2 SYDVKM. Trimming took off 7 bases at V and 6 bases at J, with 13 bases between the two ends. In DNA form, the CDR3 reads TGTGCCAGCAATTCAGGGTTGGGTCAGCCCCAGCATTTT. Its translation: CASNSGLGQPQHF.

The chain combines TRBV5-1 with TRBJ2-2, with D hard to call. V shed 0 bases and J shed 7 bases, with 4 bases lying between them. Germline loops: CDR1 SGHRS, CDR2 YFSETQ. CDR3 size: 12 residues. CDR3 amino acids: CASSLVFGELFF. CDR3 sequence (DNA): TGCGCCAGCAGCTTGGTATTCGGGGAGCTGTTTTTT.

The J gene is TRBJ2-3, the V gene TRBV5-4, with D perhaps matching TRBD2 (6 bases). CDR3 length equals 13 residues. Trimming took off 3 bases at V and 8 bases at J, with 13 bases between the two ends. Germline values: CDR1 SGHNT, CDR2 YYREEE (reference sequence). DNA for the CDR3: TGTGCCAGCAGCTCCTTTAGCGGAAGTACGCAGTATTTT. It encodes CASSSFSGSTQYF.

The V gene is TRBV11-3, the J gene TRBJ1-6; no clear D gene. V was trimmed by 4 bases and J by 10 bases, leaving 11 bases between them. CDR1 is SGHNT and CDR2 is YENEEA in the germline V gene. The CDR3 runs to 13 residues. The DNA of the CDR3 is TGTGCCAGCAGCTCAGTGACCGGGTCACCCCTCCACTTT. It yields the protein CASSSVTGSPLHF.

This clone has only a few counts. The CDR3 sequence: CASRRQVTDTQYF. DNA of the CDR3: TGTGCCAGCAGAAGACAGGTCACAGATACGCAGTATTTT. The rearrangement uses TRBV6-5 and TRBJ2-3; perhaps TRBD1 as D (6 bases). Trimming removed 6 bases at V and 2 bases at J, with 9 bases between. The germline CDR1 and CDR2 sequences are MNHEY and SVGAGI. This CDR3 is 13 amino acids long.

The chain couples TRBV27 to TRBJ2-7; D gene uncertain. The germline V gene encodes CDR1 MNHEY and CDR2 SMNVEV (reference sequence). CDR3 length equals 15 residues. The ends were cut back, 2 bases at V and 3 bases at J, with 14 bases in the middle. In DNA, the CDR3 is TGTGCCAGCAGTTTAGATAGAATACAGAACTACGAGCAGTACTTC. Translating it yields CASSLDRIQNYEQYF.

The V gene is TRBV10-3, the J gene TRBJ2-1; no reliable D call. V was clipped by 4 bases and J by 7 bases, with 8 bases between them. This CDR3 has 12 residues. CDR1 is ENHRY, CDR2 SYGVKD, per germline. This chain's CDR3 is CAISALENEQFF. The DNA for the CDR3 is TGTGCCATCAGTGCACTCGAGAATGAGCAGTTCTTC.

This chain links TRBV4-3 with TRBJ2-1; 8 positions agree with TRBD2. Per germline, CDR1 LGHNA and CDR2 YSLEER. With V trimmed by 0 bases and J by 2 bases, 3 bases remained unmatched. The CDR3 sequence is 16 residues long. CDR3 loop: CASSQDPGGAYNEQFF. For the CDR3, the DNA is TGCGCCAGCAGCCAAGACCCGGGGGGGGCCTACAATGAGCAGTTCTTC.

The chain is built from TRBV5-1 and TRBJ2-3, with 9 bases that match TRBD2. Germline CDR1 reads SGHRS; CDR2 reads YFSETQ. The CDR3 runs 17 residues. J was trimmed by 3 bases and V by 1 base; bases with no gene match: 9. The CDR3 DNA follows: TGCGCCAGCAGCTTGATTTCTGGCGGGAGGGCTACAGATACGCAGTATTTT. It is translated as CASSLISGGRATDTQYF.

The V call is TRBV7-2, the J call TRBJ1-4; no clear D gene. V lost 1 base, J lost 13 bases, and 16 bases lay in between. The CDR3 covers 14 residues. From germline, CDR1 is SGHTA and CDR2 FQGNSA. CDR3: CASSLEFRPGGLFF. CDR3 DNA sequence: TGTGCCAGCAGCTTAGAGTTCCGGCCTGGAGGACTGTTTTTT.

This clone has a handful of counts. The gene calls are TRBV5-1 and TRBJ2-7; 8 bases are shared with TRBD1. The V gene's germline CDR1 is SGHRS and CDR2 YFSETQ. The J segment lost 2 bases and the V segment lost 4 bases, leaving 5 bases of the junction unmatched. This CDR3 has 14 amino acids. The CDR3 DNA follows: TGCGCCAGCAGCCACCGGGACAGGCCCTACGAGCAGTACTTC. Its protein product is CASSHRDRPYEQYF.

The chain recombines TRBV4-3 with TRBJ2-1; 9 nucleotides agree with TRBD2. Trimming removed 4 bases from V and 7 bases from J; junction bases left unmatched: 14. Germline CDR1 and CDR2: LGHNA and YSLEER. The CDR3 is 17 amino acids. In nucleotides, the CDR3 is TGCGCCAGCAGCCGAGCTGTGACTAGCGGAAGTTTAAATGAGCAGTTCTTC. The encoded protein is CASSRAVTSGSLNEQFF.

The chain recombines TRBV25-1 with TRBJ2-3, with D tentatively TRBD1 (5 bases). V lost 0 bases and J 8 bases, leaving 21 bases between the germline ends. Germline CDR1 MGHDK, CDR2 SYGVNS. The CDR3 consists of 17 residues. The chain's CDR3 is CASSEYNTGYLSATQYF. Here the CDR3 DNA reads TGTGCCAGCAGTGAATATAATACAGGATACCTTTCGGCTACGCAGTATTTT.

V and J are TRBV7-9 and TRBJ1-1; D is ambiguous. Germline V gene sequence: CDR1 SEHNR, CDR2 FQNEAQ (reference sequence). The CDR3 consists of 12 residues. Deletions cut 3 bases from V and 8 bases from J, with 10 bases between. The chain's CDR3 is CASSLGPGEAFF. CDR3 nucleotides: TGTGCCAGCAGCTTGGGCCCCGGCGAAGCTTTCTTT.

This rearrangement joins TRBV6-6 to TRBJ1-1, with D hard to call. Germline V gene lookup returns CDR1 MNHNY and CDR2 SVGAGI (reference sequence). The CDR3 is 13 residues long. Trimming shortened V by 7 bases and J by 11 bases, and 20 bases separated the two germline ends. CDR3 region: CASIPQAQLGAFF. The CDR3 DNA reads as TGTGCCAGCATCCCTCAGGCCCAACTTGGGGCTTTCTTT.

The chain joins TRBV2 to TRBJ1-1; D gene unclear. Germline-derived CDR1 and CDR2 are SNHLY and FYNNEI. The CDR3 loop spans 14 amino acids. The V and J ends lost 0 bases and 8 bases respectively, with 13 bases between them. The CDR3 reads CASSEAPGPREAFF. CDR3 sequence (DNA): TGTGCCAGCAGTGAAGCGCCCGGCCCCAGGGAAGCTTTCTTT.

The V call is TRBV4-3, the J call TRBJ2-5; 13 nucleotides align to TRBD2. The V segment lost 1 base and the J segment 0 bases; nucleotides outside the gene matches: 2. The length of the CDR3 is 17 residues. The germline V gene has CDR1 LGHNA and CDR2 YSLEER. Here the CDR3 DNA reads TGCGCCAGCAGCCAAGGACTAGCGGGGGGATACCAAGAGACCCAGTACTTC. Protein sequence: CASSQGLAGGYQETQYF.

This clone was seen only a few times. This chain connects TRBV6-1 to TRBJ2-2; D might be TRBD2 (6 bases). The ends were cut back, 3 bases at V and 3 bases at J, with 11 bases in the middle. Germline CDR1 and CDR2: MNHNS and SASEGT. The CDR3 has 15 residues. The CDR3 reads CASSEAGKDTGELFF. CDR3 bases: TGTGCCAGCAGTGAGGCGGGAAAGGACACCGGGGAGCTGTTTTTT.

This CDR3 is CASSRRSVEDTQYF. The CDR3 coding sequence is TGTGCCAGCAGCCGGCGGAGCGTCGAAGATACGCAGTATTTT. This rearrangement joins TRBV5-8 to TRBJ2-3, with D unclear. The CDR3 extends over 14 amino acids. Deletions cut 4 bases from V and 5 bases from J, with 14 bases between. Germline-derived CDR1 and CDR2 are SGHTS and YDEGEE.